This TCR beta chain originates from a study of technical replicates of blood from several donors. Produced via immunoSEQ multiplex PCR; TCRdb's table is partial and in-frame only. The data show about 79,000 clones, around 90% seen once. The CDR3 has 15 amino acids. Germline loops: CDR1 SNHLY, CDR2 FYNNEI. V lost 6 bases and J lost 8; bases outside the gene matches: 10. The V gene is TRBV2, the J gene TRBJ2-1, with 10 bases lining up with TRBD2. The receptor's source is a human donor in good health. Some clones in this sample may be carry-over from other donors' samples. The specimen was T cells isolated from PBMCs. The CDR3 loop is CASRKLAGEWDEQFF. The CDR3, as DNA: TGTGCCAGCAGGAAGCTAGCGGGAGAATGGGATGAGCAGTTCTTC.